This T cell receptor beta chain stems from a study of T cell repertoires in cytomegalovirus infection. The wider study: The public TCR beta signatures pointed to both CMV infection and matching HLA type.

Via MiXCR, TCRdb re-called the reads, giving one row per CDR3 protein. The sample holds 310,000 or so distinct CDR3 sequences, under 30% seen once. This clonotype was detected only a few times. The antigen remains undetermined. Study results and caveats: Totalled public TCR beta family frequency picked out people who carried CMV plus the relevant HLA. What dominated the ex vivo response were HLA-C-restricted CMV-specific TCR beta clonotypes.

Sample: PBMCs. This receptor was taken from a human donor in good health (CMV status not recorded). Some clones in this sample may be carry-over from other donors' samples.

CDR3 amino acids: CASSPRDSFYEQYF. Here the CDR3 DNA reads TGTGCCAGCAGCCCCCGCGACAGTTTCTACGAGCAGTACTTC. The chain recombines TRBV7-9 with TRBJ2-7; TRBD1 might be the D (5 bases). Trimming left V 5 bases short and J 3 bases short, with 14 bases between. The V gene's germline CDR1 is SEHNR and CDR2 FQNEAQ (reference sequence). The CDR3 is made up of 14 amino acids.